Listed below are T cell receptor beta chains from one sample, sequenced in a study of blood T cells in healthy people across ages. TCRdb used MiXCR to reprocess the 5' RACE reads, holding one entry per CDR3 protein. The table has 450,000 to 700,000 distinct CDR3 sequences, 25% to 30% seen once. Sequenced: blood. The receptors here all came from a woman aged 70 to 79 in good health. CDR3s include the opening cysteine and the closing phenylalanine or tryptophan. D genes are given only for firm matches. Not every row has a clone size; where given, it reads once, few, many or a size class.

. | TRBJ1-2 | TRBD1 | TRBV7-9 | TGTGCCAGCAGCTTGGACAGGGACAACTATGGCTACACCTTC | CASSLDRDNYGYTF
. | TRBJ1-4 | TRBD1 | TRBV7-8 | TGTGCCAGCAGCCCGACAGGGTATAATGAAAAACTGTTTTTT | CASSPTGYNEKLFF
. | TRBJ2-7 | TRBD2 | TRBV7-9 | TGTGCCAGCAGAGATGGCGGGGGAGACTACGAGCAGTACTTC | CASRDGGGDYEQYF
. | TRBJ2-7 | . | TRBV4-1 | TGCGCCAGCAGCCAACCCCTGACAGGCTCCTACGAGCAGTACTTC | CASSQPLTGSYEQYF
. | TRBJ1-2 | . | TRBV4-3 | TGCGCCAGCAGCCAAGAGCCCGGAAGATTCGGTGGCTACACCTTC | CASSQEPGRFGGYTF
. | TRBJ1-1 | . | TRBV24-1 | TGTGCCACCAGACCGCCGGAGAGTCGGGAGATGAACACTGAAGCTTTCTTT | CATRPPESREMNTEAFF
few | TRBJ2-7 | TRBD2 | TRBV29-1 | TGCAGCGTTGCGGGAGGGAGGTACGAGCAGTACTTC | CSVAGGRYEQYF
. | TRBJ1-5 | . | TRBV4-1 | TGCGCCAGCAGCCAAGAGGGCAGGAACCTAAATCAGCCCCAGCATTTT | CASSQEGRNLNQPQHF
few | TRBJ2-1 | . | TRBV12-3/TRBV12-4 | TGTGCCAGCAGTTTATACGGCGGCGGAGTCAATGAGCAGTTCTTC | CASSLYGGGVNEQFF
. | TRBJ2-1 | TRBD1 | TRBV5-1 | TGCGCCAGCAGCTTCCTGACAGGGAACGATGAGCAGTTCTTC | CASSFLTGNDEQFF
few | TRBJ1-5 | . | TRBV28 | TGTGCCAGCACGCGCGGGACACAGAATCAGCCCCAGCATTTT | CASTRGTQNQPQHF
few | TRBJ2-6 | . | TRBV18 | TGTGCCAGCTCACGAGGATACGTCTCTGGGGCCAACGTCCTGACTTTC | CASSRGYVSGANVLTF